This entry lists 32 T cell receptor beta chains sequenced from one sample in a study of shared clonotypes between healthy human individuals (dated by TCRdb to 2018 to 2020). CD8 naive samples were CD45RO-negative cells positively selected for CCR7, giving a CD45RA+CCR7+ population that excluded TemRA cells. To prepare the library, the immunoSEQ multiplex PCR assay was applied. TCRdb carries this immuneACCESS record with in-frame sequences only. Its versions omit some clonotypes, under half of them owing to an unresolved V gene in the studies checked, with the rest unexplained. The sample profile shows some 2,100,000 clones; about 92% of them were found once. The ten largest account for around 1.7% of the sample. The sample taken for sequencing was naive CD8+ T cells from PBMCs. The sample's cell subset or site label is to be understood as: CD45RA+CCR7+. These receptors were collected from a young man in good health. Some clones in this sample may be carry-over from other donors' samples.

This rearrangement joins TRBV11-2 to TRBJ2-1; unclear D gene. The germline V and J ends were trimmed by 1 base and 0 bases, with 13 bases remaining between them. Germline assignment: CDR1 SGHAT and CDR2 FQNNGV. The CDR3 has 17 amino acids. CDR3 loop: CASSLVRTASSYNEQFF. The CDR3 DNA is TGTGCCAGCAGCTTAGTCCGTACGGCGAGCTCCTACAATGAGCAGTTCTTC.

V is TRBV7-3 and J is TRBJ2-1, with 10 bases lining up with TRBD2. Germline lookup yields CDR1 SGHTA and CDR2 FQGTGA. This CDR3 contains 16 residues. V lost 2 bases, J lost 4 bases, and 5 bases stayed unmatched. The CDR3 protein is CASSLRLAGSYNEQFF. CDR3 sequence (DNA): TGTGCCAGCAGCTTACGACTAGCGGGCAGTTACAATGAGCAGTTCTTC.

The genes are TRBV5-1 and TRBJ2-2; D remains unclear. Trimming removed 2 bases from V and 7 bases from J, with 3 bases in between. CDR3 length: 11 residues. Germline V gene sequence: CDR1 SGHRS, CDR2 YFSETQ. CDR3 loop: CASSLDGELFF. In nucleotides, the CDR3 is TGCGCCAGCAGCTTAGACGGGGAGCTGTTTTTT.

V is TRBV9 and J is TRBJ2-3; D possibly corresponds to TRBD1 (6 bases). Germline CDR1 reads SGDLS; CDR2 reads YYNGEE. The CDR3 is 15 residues long. V lost 6 bases to trimming and J lost 2 bases, with 16 bases between them. In nucleotides, the CDR3 is TGTGCCAGCACCGAAACAGGGTTGGCCACAGATACGCAGTATTTT. It is translated as CASTETGLATDTQYF. The whole variable domain, filled in from reference TRBV9 and TRBJ2-3, reads DSGVTQTPKHLITATGQRVTLRCSPRSGDLSVYWYQQSLDQGLQFLIQYYNGEERAKGNILERFSAQQFPDLHSELNLSSLELGDSALYFCASTETGLATDTQYFGPGTRLTVL.

The chain couples TRBV2 to TRBJ1-3; D is unclear. V was pared by 1 base and J by 7 bases, with 11 bases between. The CDR3 consists of 14 residues. CDR1 and CDR2 from the germline V gene are SNHLY and FYNNEI. The CDR3 nucleotides are TGTGCCAGCAGTGAAGAAAGTAGTCTGAACACCATATATTTT. It is translated as CASSEESSLNTIYF.

The V and J genes are TRBV4-1 and TRBJ2-5; 9 nucleotides line up with TRBD2. This CDR3 has 15 amino acids. The J segment lost 5 bases and the V segment lost 1 base, leaving 5 bases of the junction unmatched. Looked up from germline, CDR1 is MGHRA and CDR2 is YSYEKL. CDR3 in DNA: TGCGCCAGCAGCCAAGTATTAGCGGGAGTTGAGACCCAGTACTTC. Its translation is CASSQVLAGVETQYF.

This clone was detected once. V usage is TRBV6-7 and J usage is TRBJ2-3; possibly TRBD2 for D (6 bases). TRBV6-7 is an open reading frame whose function is uncertain. V lost 0 bases, J lost 6 bases, and 19 bases lay in between. This CDR3 region has 17 residues. CDR3 nucleotide sequence: TGTGCCAGCAGTTACTCGAGGGGAGGCTCGGTGGGGGATACGCAGTATTTT. Translation: CASSYSRGGSVGDTQYF.

The chain carries TRBV7-9 and TRBJ2-7; D call uncertain. Between the trimmed V and J ends, which lost 5 bases and 5 bases, there was a span of 19 bases. The length of the CDR3 is 15 residues. The germline V gene encodes CDR1 SEHNR and CDR2 FQNEAQ (reference sequence). The CDR3 DNA is TGTGCCAGCAGCCCCCGGTACCCAGGTTTTCACGAGCAGTACTTC. The encoded protein is CASSPRYPGFHEQYF.

This rearrangement joins TRBV9 to TRBJ2-5; 8 positions match TRBD1. CDR1 SGDLS and CDR2 YYNGEE come from the germline V gene. The CDR3 loop spans 15 amino acids. V was clipped by 4 bases and J by 5 bases; unmatched bases: 10. The CDR3 sequence is CASSQKDRALETQYF. Here the CDR3 DNA reads TGTGCCAGCAGCCAAAAGGACAGGGCCCTCGAGACCCAGTACTTC. The whole variable domain, filled in from reference TRBV9 and TRBJ2-5, reads DSGVTQTPKHLITATGQRVTLRCSPRSGDLSVYWYQQSLDQGLQFLIQYYNGEERAKGNILERFSAQQFPDLHSELNLSSLELGDSALYFCASSQKDRALETQYFGPGTRLLVL.

V usage is TRBV2 and J usage is TRBJ1-3; the D is unclear. Germline values: CDR1 SNHLY, CDR2 FYNNEI. The V end lost 4 bases, the J end lost 0 bases, and 7 bases lay between the germline ends. The CDR3 length is 14 residues. CDR3 in DNA: TGTGCCAGCAGTGTCCACAACTCTGGAAACACCATATATTTT. Translation: CASSVHNSGNTIYF.

This clone was seen a few times. The J gene is TRBJ1-5, the V gene TRBV4-1; D remains unclear. Germline-derived CDR1 and CDR2 are MGHRA and YSYEKL. Deletions cut 0 bases from V and 1 base from J, with 13 bases between. The CDR3 has 17 amino acids. The chain's CDR3 is CASSQDSRARSNQPQHF. Written as DNA, the CDR3 is TGCGCCAGCAGCCAAGATTCGAGGGCGCGAAGCAATCAGCCCCAGCATTTT.

J is TRBJ2-5 and V is TRBV10-3, with D uncertain. Looked up from germline, CDR1 is ENHRY and CDR2 is SYGVKD. Deletions cut 4 bases from V and 5 bases from J, with 11 bases between. The CDR3 sequence is 13 residues long. CDR3: CAISATVFETQYF. The CDR3 bases are TGTGCCATCAGTGCAACGGTATTTGAGACCCAGTACTTC.

The chain joins TRBV2 to TRBJ1-1; 7 nucleotides align to TRBD1. V was clipped by 6 bases and J by 4 bases; unmatched bases: 17. Germline V gives CDR1 SNHLY, CDR2 FYNNEI. The CDR3 has 17 residues. As DNA, the CDR3 is TGTGCCAGCAGGGGGGTCGGACAGGATATTCTGGGCACTGAAGCTTTCTTT. Residues: CASRGVGQDILGTEAFF.

This chain links TRBV7-2 with TRBJ2-2; D gene unclear. This CDR3 has 15 amino acids. Germline V gene data show CDR1 as SGHTA and CDR2 as FQGNSA. The germline V and J ends were trimmed by 2 bases and 0 bases, with 7 bases remaining between them. CDR3 region: CASSLSQTNTGELFF. The CDR3 region has the DNA TGTGCCAGCAGCTTATCCCAGACGAACACCGGGGAGCTGTTTTTT.

The chain recombines TRBV10-1 with TRBJ2-7; 7 positions match TRBD2. The V gene end was trimmed by 4 bases and the J gene end by 0 bases; junction bases not matched to a gene: 6. The germline V gene encodes CDR1 WNHNN and CDR2 SYGVQD (reference sequence). The CDR3 runs to 15 residues. This CDR3 is CASSAGLADSYEQYF. CDR3 sequence (DNA): TGCGCCAGCAGTGCGGGCCTAGCGGACTCCTACGAGCAGTACTTC.

V usage is TRBV25-1 and J usage is TRBJ2-7; maybe TRBD2 (6 bases). With 0 bases removed from V and 6 bases from J, the gap between germline ends came to 15 bases. CDR1 is MGHDK and CDR2 is SYGVNS in the germline V gene. This CDR3 has 15 residues. CDR3 in amino acids: CASSEYRAGGGEQYF. In nucleotides, the CDR3 is TGTGCCAGCAGTGAATATAGGGCCGGGGGTGGCGAGCAGTACTTC.

This clone appeared a few times. V usage is TRBV7-9 and J usage is TRBJ1-2; D not resolved. Germline CDR1 reads SEHNR; CDR2 reads FQNEAQ (reference sequence). CDR3 length: 14 residues. The ends were cut back, 5 bases at V and 6 bases at J, with 16 bases in the middle. CDR3 sequence (DNA): TGTGCCAGCAGCATAGGAACATTAGGAGATGGCTACACCTTC. It yields the protein CASSIGTLGDGYTF.

The J gene is TRBJ2-7, the V gene TRBV27, with 10 nucleotides matching TRBD1. CDR3 size: 16 residues. Germline-derived CDR1 and CDR2 are MNHEY and SMNVEV (reference sequence). V trimming: 6 bases; J trimming: 3 bases; junction bases outside the gene matches: 11. CDR3: CASRTPTGTGDYEQYF. CDR3 coding DNA: TGTGCCAGCAGAACACCGACCGGGACAGGGGACTACGAGCAGTACTTC.

The chain has TRBV10-3 and TRBJ1-3; D uncertain. The V end lost 0 bases, the J end lost 2 bases, and 8 bases lay between the germline ends. This CDR3 contains 15 residues. Germline V gene sequence: CDR1 ENHRY, CDR2 SYGVKD. CDR3 in amino acids: CAISESELAGNTIYF. The CDR3, as DNA: TGTGCCATCAGTGAGTCGGAGTTAGCTGGAAACACCATATATTTT.

The rearrangement links TRBV7-2 to TRBJ2-5, with 8 bases matching TRBD1. Germline lookup yields CDR1 SGHTA and CDR2 FQGNSA. The CDR3 runs 17 residues. V dropped 4 bases and J dropped 5; count of bases not matched to a gene: 15. The CDR3 protein is CASSSKGNPGGGETQYF. CDR3 DNA sequence: TGTGCCAGCAGCTCTAAAGGGAATCCAGGGGGCGGGGAGACCCAGTACTTC.

This clone showed up just once. V is TRBV4-3 and J is TRBJ2-7; TRBD1 might be the D (5 bases). This CDR3 has 16 amino acids. V lost 0 bases and J 5 bases, leaving 17 bases between the germline ends. Germline loops: CDR1 LGHNA, CDR2 YSLEER. The DNA for the CDR3 is TGCGCCAGCAGCCAAGACATGGCAGGGTTCCTCCACGAGCAGTACTTC. This translates into CASSQDMAGFLHEQYF.

CDR3 nucleotide sequence: TGCAGCGTTGAAGGGCTAGCCAAAAACATTCAGTACTTC. Protein product: CSVEGLAKNIQYF. The chain combines TRBV29-1 with TRBJ2-4, with no clear D. Germline values: CDR1 SQVTM, CDR2 ANQGSEA. The CDR3 runs 13 residues. The germline V and J ends were trimmed by 1 base and 0 bases, with 4 bases remaining between them.

CDR3 sequence (DNA): TGCAGCGTCACACAGGGTTCCGGGGAGCTGTTTTTT. Translating gives CSVTQGSGELFF. This chain links TRBV29-1 with TRBJ2-2; D perhaps matches TRBD1 (6 bases). The CDR3 runs 12 residues. From germline, CDR1 is SQVTM and CDR2 ANQGSEA. The ends were cut back, 6 bases at V and 6 bases at J, with 11 bases in the middle.

J is TRBJ1-1 and V is TRBV9; D gene unclear. The CDR3 sequence is 15 residues long. Trimming removed 0 bases at V and 4 bases at J, with 13 bases between. Germline-derived CDR1 and CDR2 are SGDLS and YYNGEE. The CDR3 DNA reads TGTGCCAGCAGCGTAGACGGAAGCCGGGGCACTGAAGCTTTCTTT. It translates to CASSVDGSRGTEAFF.

V is TRBV7-9 and J is TRBJ2-1, with TRBD2 identical over 13 bases. Germline lookup yields CDR1 SEHNR and CDR2 FQNEAQ (reference sequence). This CDR3 has 15 residues. J lost 10 bases, V lost 5 bases, and 8 bases had no gene match. The CDR3 sequence: CASSRGLAGAKEQFF. The CDR3 region has the DNA TGTGCCAGCAGCCGAGGACTAGCGGGAGCCAAAGAGCAGTTCTTC.

V and J are TRBV2 and TRBJ1-2; D is ambiguous. Trimming removed 3 bases from V and 8 bases from J, with 25 bases in between. Germline V gives CDR1 SNHLY, CDR2 FYNNEI. CDR3 length: 17 residues. The CDR3 protein is CASSEGPANLRRYGYTF. For the CDR3, the DNA is TGTGCCAGCAGTGAGGGCCCCGCCAACTTACGCCGATACGGCTACACCTTC. Supplemented by reference TRBV2 and TRBJ1-2, the full variable domain reads EPEVTQTPSHQVTQMGQEVILRCVPISNHLYFYWYRQILGQKVEFLVSFYNNEISEKSEIFDDQFSVERPDGSNFTLKIRSTKLEDSAMYFCASSEGPANLRRYGYTFGSGTRLTVV.

The chain links TRBV7-9 to TRBJ1-3; no clear D gene. CDR3 length: 16 amino acids. The germline V gene encodes CDR1 SEHNR and CDR2 FQNEAQ (reference sequence). V lost 3 bases, J lost 0 bases, and 12 bases lay in between. The CDR3 loop is CASSFLPDPSGNTIYF. CDR3 nucleotide sequence: TGTGCCAGCAGCTTCTTGCCCGATCCCTCTGGAAACACCATATATTTT.

The chain uses TRBV5-6 and TRBJ1-2, with D uncertain. Between the trimmed V and J ends, which lost 2 bases and 6 bases, there was a span of 8 bases. CDR3 size: 12 residues. The germline V gene has CDR1 SGHDT and CDR2 YYEEEE. The DNA of the CDR3 is TGTGCCAGCAGCTTCGTGTTGGATGGCTACACCTTC. This gives the protein CASSFVLDGYTF.

The chain employs TRBV5-4 and TRBJ1-2; 7 positions match TRBD1. The CDR3 is 11 amino acids. Per germline, CDR1 SGHNT and CDR2 YYREEE (reference sequence). The trim removed 2 bases at V and 14 bases at J, leaving 6 bases unmatched. CDR3 sequence: CASSLPTGVTF. As DNA, the CDR3 is TGTGCCAGCAGCTTACCCACAGGGGTAACCTTC.

The chain employs TRBV18 and TRBJ1-2; no reliable D call. V lost 0 bases to trimming and J lost 9 bases, with 5 bases between them. This CDR3 has 11 residues. The germline gives CDR1 KGHSH, CDR2 LQKENI. The CDR3 sequence is CASSPPTRYTF. The CDR3 nucleotides read TGTGCCAGCTCACCACCGACCCGCTACACCTTC.

The chain joins TRBV27 to TRBJ2-7, with 15 bases lining up with TRBD2. The trim removed 6 bases at V and 11 bases at J, leaving 8 bases unmatched. CDR1 is MNHEY, CDR2 SMNVEV, per germline (reference sequence). The CDR3 has 14 residues. The CDR3 coding sequence is TGTGCCAGCAGGGGGGGACTAGCGGGAGGTTGGGAGTACTTC. Its translation: CASRGGLAGGWEYF.

This sequence joins TRBV27 and TRBJ1-1; a weak D match, TRBD1 (5 bases). Germline values: CDR1 MNHEY, CDR2 SMNVEV (reference sequence). The germline V and J ends were trimmed by 6 bases and 1 base, with 15 bases remaining between them. The length of the CDR3 is 15 residues. The CDR3: CASSLGSGTNTEAFF. The CDR3, as DNA: TGTGCCAGCAGCCTAGGGTCGGGGACGAACACTGAAGCTTTCTTT.